Presented here are 16 T cell receptor beta chains from one specimen sequenced in a study of Ad26.COV2.S vaccination and SARS-CoV-2 variants. Libraries were prepared by immunoSEQ multiplex PCR; TCRdb keeps only in-frame clonotypes and omits some of them. The table has 500,000 or so clones, roughly 89% seen once. Described treatment: around 19 received Ad26.COV2.S at low or high dose, single or two shots; five or six received placebo; per-sample allocation not given. Collection of samples fell on day 63 after the first vaccine or placebo injection. The sample here was peripheral blood, taken in a trial of Ad26.COV2.S vaccine versus placebo. These TCRs come from a person between 18 and 59 years old who received the Ad26.COV2.S COVID-19 vaccine or a placebo.

This chain joins TRBV4-2 and TRBJ2-3; 8 nucleotides align to TRBD2. The CDR3 consists of 16 residues. CDR1 is LGHNA, CDR2 YNFKEQ, per germline. V lost 4 bases, J lost 4 bases, and 10 bases stayed unmatched. The CDR3 sequence is CASSLQAGARADTQYF. In DNA form, the CDR3 reads TGTGCCAGCAGCCTCCAAGCGGGGGCGAGGGCAGATACGCAGTATTTT.

The V call is TRBV7-9, the J call TRBJ2-2; 7 nucleotides match TRBD2. J lost 5 bases, V lost 4 bases, and 10 bases had no gene match. Germline V gene data show CDR1 as SEHNR and CDR2 as FQNEAQ (reference sequence). CDR3 length equals 16 residues. This CDR3 is CASSSSGLVGTGELFF. The CDR3, as DNA: TGTGCCAGCAGCTCCAGTGGACTAGTTGGGACCGGGGAGCTGTTTTTT. Combining the CDR3 with reference TRBV7-9 and TRBJ2-2 gives the whole variable domain DTGVSQNPRHKITKRGQNVTFRCDPISEHNRLYWYRQTLGQGPEFLTYFQNEAQLEKSRLLSDRFSAERPKGSFSTLEIQRTEQGDSAMYLCASSSSGLVGTGELFFGEGSRLTVL.

This clone was counted a single time. The J gene is TRBJ2-7, the V gene TRBV7-8; 7 bases align to TRBD2. This CDR3 is built from 16 residues. V lost 0 bases to trimming and J lost 6 bases; unmatched junction nucleotides: 11. Germline V lookup: CDR1 SGHVS, CDR2 FQNEAQ. The CDR3: CASSLAEGLVSSEQYV. In DNA, the CDR3 is TGTGCCAGCAGCTTAGCGGAAGGACTAGTTTCTTCCGAGCAGTACGTC.

This clone was picked up one time. The chain couples TRBV9 to TRBJ1-6; D gene ambiguous. V shed 0 bases and J shed 9 bases, with 13 bases lying between them. From germline, CDR1 is SGDLS and CDR2 YYNGEE. This CDR3 is built from 15 residues. The DNA for the CDR3 is TGTGCCAGCAGCGTAGAAAGTTCTATGGGTTCACCCCTCCACTTT. It yields the protein CASSVESSMGSPLHF.

The chain has TRBV25-1 and TRBJ2-1; possibly TRBD1 or TRBD2 for D (5 bases each). Germline CDR1 is MGHDK and CDR2 is SYGVNS. The CDR3 totals 14 residues. Trimming shortened V by 3 bases and J by 8 bases, and 14 bases separated the two germline ends. This CDR3 reads CASSDWDGRDEQFF. As DNA, the CDR3 is TGTGCCAGCAGTGACTGGGACGGGCGGGATGAGCAGTTCTTC.

The chain combines TRBV4-3 with TRBJ2-7; a possible D gene is TRBD1 (5 bases). This CDR3 has 14 amino acids. Germline CDR1 reads LGHNA; CDR2 reads YSLEER. V was clipped by 5 bases and J by 0 bases, with 11 bases between them. The CDR3 sequence: CASSRTYSSYEQYV. CDR3 coding DNA: TGCGCCAGCAGCAGGACATACAGCTCCTACGAGCAGTACGTC.

A note on this clone: The junction and the germline gene differ at one end; a read error may be behind it. The chain recombines TRBV7-7 with TRBJ1-1; the D is unclear. Germline V gives CDR1 SSHAT, CDR2 FNYEAQ (reference sequence). The CDR3 runs 20 residues. CDR3 coding DNA: TGTGCTAGCAGCTTAGGCGGTCTCGGGCGCCCCAGATCCAGGAACACTGAAGCTTTCTTT. As protein: CASSLGGLGRPRSRNTEAFF.

The gene calls are TRBV6-2 or TRBV6-3 and TRBJ1-5, with no clear D. Germline CDR1 reads MNHEY; CDR2 reads SVGEGT. V was pared by 5 bases and J by 8 bases, with 13 bases between. The CDR3 is made up of 13 amino acids. CDR3 DNA sequence: TGTGCCAGCAGTCAGGACGGAACTAAGCCCCAGCATTTT. It encodes CASSQDGTKPQHF.

The J gene is TRBJ1-2, the V gene TRBV18; D unresolved. Germline V gene sequence: CDR1 KGHSH, CDR2 LQKENI. The CDR3 length is 15 residues. Between the trimmed V and J ends, which lost 4 bases and 0 bases, there was a span of 12 bases. This chain's CDR3 is CASSRRTGTNYGYTF. As DNA, the CDR3 is TGTGCCAGCTCACGCCGGACGGGTACTAACTATGGCTACACCTTC.

The rearrangement uses TRBV28 and TRBJ1-3; TRBD1 matches at 8 bases. This CDR3 has 15 amino acids. From germline, CDR1 is MDHEN and CDR2 SYDVKM. V gave up 2 bases and J gave up 8 bases; unmatched junction bases: 8. The CDR3 DNA follows: TGTGCCAGCAGTTTAGGAGGACAGGGAGGTCACACCATATATTTT. It specifies CASSLGGQGGHTIYF.

The chain recombines TRBV6-5 with TRBJ1-2, with 8 bases aligning to TRBD1. Germline V lookup: CDR1 MNHEY, CDR2 SVGAGI. The CDR3 loop spans 12 amino acids. V lost 10 bases and J lost 4; bases outside the gene matches: 5. CDR3 residues: CATHRGIYGYTF. The DNA of the CDR3 is TGTGCCACCCACAGGGGGATCTATGGCTACACCTTC.

The chain combines TRBV6-5 with TRBJ2-1; TRBD2 agrees at 8 bases. V was pared by 8 bases and J by 3 bases, with 9 bases of the junction left unmatched. Germline values: CDR1 MNHEY, CDR2 SVGAGI. The CDR3 consists of 15 residues. CDR3 DNA: TGTGCCAGCGGATTACTAGCGGCCAACTACAATGAGCAGTTCTTC. It is translated as CASGLLAANYNEQFF.

About this clone: The identical CDR3 is also encoded by other nucleotide sequences in the sample. This chain joins TRBV5-1 and TRBJ2-3; TRBD2 might be the D (6 bases). Germline CDR1 is SGHRS and CDR2 is YFSETQ. V lost 1 base and J lost 3, with 9 bases in between. The CDR3 totals 14 residues. DNA for the CDR3: TGCGCCAGCAGCTTGAGAGGGAGGACAGATACGCAGTATTTT. This encodes CASSLRGRTDTQYF.

The chain joins TRBV5-1 to TRBJ2-1; D uncertain. This CDR3 spans 15 amino acids. Trimming removed 6 bases at V and 0 bases at J, with 13 bases between. Germline V gene data show CDR1 as SGHRS and CDR2 as YFSETQ. CDR3: CASTPSANSYNEQFF. CDR3 DNA sequence: TGCGCCAGCACGCCGTCTGCAAACTCCTACAATGAGCAGTTCTTC.

The genes are TRBV28 and TRBJ1-6; D is ambiguous. V was cut by 5 bases and J by 2 bases, with 10 bases left in between. Germline CDR1 is MDHEN and CDR2 is SYDVKM. This CDR3 spans 15 amino acids. This CDR3 is CASSHAGTYNSPLHF. The CDR3 bases are TGTGCCAGCAGTCACGCCGGCACCTATAATTCACCCCTCCACTTT. The whole variable domain, remainder taken from reference TRBV28 and TRBJ1-6, is DVKVTQSSRYLVKRTGEKVFLECVQDMDHENMFWYRQDPGLGLRLIYFSYDVKMKEKGDIPEGYSVSREKKERFSLILESASTNQTSMYLCASSHAGTYNSPLHFGNGTRLTVT.

This clone appeared a single time. This CDR3 reads CASLPTGNTEAFF. The CDR3 nucleotides are TGTGCCAGCCTCCCGACAGGGAACACTGAAGCTTTCTTT. The chain joins TRBV12-3 or TRBV12-4 to TRBJ1-1; possibly TRBD1 for D (6 bases). The CDR3 runs to 13 residues. Trimming cost V 8 bases and J 1 base, with 11 bases left between them.